This T cell receptor (beta chain) was identified in a study of CXCR3-negative and CXCR3-positive naive CD8 T cells. Turning to the study itself: Cumulative TRB read yield was roughly 140 million, averaging about 1.5 +/- 0.3 million per library.

Germline V CDR1 and CDR2: DFQATT, SNEGSKA (reference sequence). This CDR3 contains 14 residues. The study made its TRB cDNA libraries by 5' RACE, adding UMI labels. Reanalyzing the 5' RACE reads, TCRdb keeps one entry per CDR3 protein, without DNA. The specimen's table records 6,500 to 7,000 distinct CDR3 sequences. This clonotype counts as medium-sized by frequency. The J gene is TRBJ2-7, the V gene TRBV20-1; the TCRdb D gene call, TRBD1, has no DNA to confirm it. This TCR was sampled from a human donor in good health. Some clones in this sample may be carry-over from other donors' samples. The source material was naive CXCR3- CD8+ T cells from blood. The sample's subset: CD45RO-CCR7+CD27+CD95- naive CD8+ T cells lacking CXCR3 (TNR3-). The CDR3 region is CSATLRDPSGEQYF.